This T cell receptor (beta chain) stems from a study of blood T cell repertoires in COVID-19. Study in general: Spain, Italy and the United States supplied samples that represented acute and convalescent COVID-19.

Participants reported their clinical history, and cohort assignment relied on those reports. In the study's own analysis: Amplification of reference gene primers provided the estimated nucleated cell counts. Assay used: immunoSEQ multiplex PCR; TCRdb lists only in-frame clones, some missing. For V, J and clone size, that table is used; D and trimming come from the DNA. Among some 320,000 clones listed, under 90% were seen once. The length of the CDR3 is 17 residues. V was shortened by 1 base and J by 3 bases, with 17 bases between the two germline ends. Germline-derived CDR1 and CDR2 are SGHRS and YFSETQ.

The specimen sequenced was PBMCs or T cells enriched from blood (not recorded which). The V gene is TRBV5-1, the J gene TRBJ2-1; D may be TRBD1 (6 bases). The source is a man in his 60s who had recovered from COVID-19. Written as DNA, the CDR3 is TGCGCCAGCAGCTTGCCTCGGACACAGGGCGTCTACAATGAGCAGTTCTTC. Protein: CASSLPRTQGVYNEQFF.